A selection of T cell receptor beta chains follows, all from one sample in a study of cytomegalovirus exposure and HLA in healthy donors. The table came from immunoSEQ multiplex PCR; TCRdb's copy has only in-frame clones and leaves some out. The sample has under 300,000 clones; roughly four fifths are singletons. Sequencing was performed on PBMCs. The receptors originated from a woman aged 55-70 years in good health and CMV-seropositive. CDR3s include the opening cysteine and the closing phenylalanine or tryptophan. Fields, in order: clone size, J gene, D gene, V gene, CDR3 DNA, CDR3 protein. The D gene is left open where the match is weak. Clone size, where shown, is once, few, many, or a class for clones that have expanded.

NA TRBJ2-2 NA TRBV9 TGTGCCAGCAGCGTAGAGGTGCGACTAGACACCGGGGAGCTGTTTTTT CASSVEVRLDTGELFF
NA TRBJ2-1 TRBD2 TRBV5-1 TGCGCCAGCAGCTTGGAAGGACTAGCGTACTACAATGAGCAGTTCTTC CASSLEGLAYYNEQFF
NA TRBJ1-1 NA TRBV25-1 TGTGCCAGCAGTGAATATCGGGGAGGGGACACTGAAGCTTTCTTT CASSEYRGGDTEAFF
NA TRBJ2-7 TRBD1 TRBV5-1 TGCGCCAGCAGCTTGGGACAGGGTCCCTACGAGCAGTACTTC CASSLGQGPYEQYF
NA TRBJ2-1 TRBD2 TRBV19 TGTGCCAGTAGTATAATACCAGGGACTAGTCACAGCTCCTACAATGAGCAGTTCTTC CASSIIPGTSHSSYNEQFF
NA TRBJ2-1 NA TRBV28 TGTGCCAGCAGTTGGTTAGCAAATGAGCAGTTCTTC CASSWLANEQFF
NA TRBJ1-1 NA TRBV6-1 TGTGCCAGCAGTGAAAGCGGGACAATCACTGAAGCTTTCTTT CASSESGTITEAFF
once TRBJ2-3 TRBD2 TRBV7-6 TGTGCCAGCAGCCGGACTAGCGGTGGAGATACGCAGTATTTT CASSRTSGGDTQYF
NA TRBJ2-7 TRBD2 TRBV11-1 TGTGCCAGCAGCCCCCCGGGGCGGGAGGGCCTTGAGCAGTACTTC CASSPPGREGLEQYF
NA TRBJ2-2 NA TRBV29-1 TGCAGCATCTTCTCCACGGGTACCGGGGAGCTGTTTTTT CSIFSTGTGELFF
NA TRBJ2-1 TRBD2 TRBV5-1 TGCGCCAGCAGCCCGGGACTAGCGGGAGGACTTGACAATGAGCAGTTCTTC CASSPGLAGGLDNEQFF
NA TRBJ1-2 NA TRBV7-9 TGTGCCAGCAGCCTTCAACCTGTAGATGGCTACACCTTC CASSLQPVDGYTF
NA TRBJ2-7 TRBD1 TRBV5-6 TGTGCCAGCAGCCCCGGGACAGGGTCCTACGAGCAGTACTTC CASSPGTGSYEQYF
few TRBJ2-7 NA TRBV6-1 TGTGCCAGTAGTGGGGAGAGGCATCCCTACGAGCAGTACTTC CASSGERHPYEQYF
NA TRBJ2-1 TRBD2 TRBV5-1 TGCGCCAGCAGCCACGGACTAGCGGGAGGTGGTTACAATGAGCAGTTCTTC CASSHGLAGGGYNEQFF
NA TRBJ2-1 TRBD1 TRBV5-1 TGCGCCAGCAGCTGGACCGGGACAGGGTTCGATGAGCAGTTCTTC CASSWTGTGFDEQFF
NA TRBJ2-6 TRBD1 TRBV6-1 TGTGCCAGCAGTGAAGGCGGGACAGGGGCGTCTGGGGCCAACGTCCTGACTTTC CASSEGGTGASGANVLTF
NA TRBJ2-7 NA TRBV9 TGTGCCAGCAGCGTAGGATCCCCACAACACTCCTACGAGCAGTACTTC CASSVGSPQHSYEQYF
NA TRBJ2-5 TRBD2 TRBV5-6 TGTGCCAGCAGCACTCGACTAGCGGGAGAAGAGACCCAGTACTTC CASSTRLAGEETQYF
NA TRBJ2-2 TRBD1 TRBV5-6 TGTGCCAGCAGCTTGTTTAAGGGGGCCGACACCGGGGAGCTGTTTTTT CASSLFKGADTGELFF
NA TRBJ1-5 NA TRBV28 TGTGCCAGCAGTCGTGATCAGCCCCAGCATTTT CASSRDQPQHF
NA TRBJ2-1 NA TRBV29-1 TGCAGCGCGCGCATGGGACTCGGCAATGAGCAGTTCTTC CSARMGLGNEQFF
few TRBJ2-2 NA TRBV4-1 TGCGCCAGCAGCCCTGATACTACGAACACCGGGGAGCTGTTTTTT CASSPDTTNTGELFF
few TRBJ1-2 NA TRBV6-1 TGTGCCAGCAGTCCCCGGTCTGGCTATGGCTACACCTTC CASSPRSGYGYTF
NA TRBJ1-5 NA TRBV7-9 TGTGCCAGCAGCTTACCAGGGGGCAATCAGCCCCAGCATTTT CASSLPGGNQPQHF
NA TRBJ1-2 TRBD1 TRBV14 TGTGCCAGCACCCCCCAGGGGGCAGGGGGCGTCTATGGCTACACCTTC CASTPQGAGGVYGYTF
NA TRBJ2-1 TRBD2 TRBV7-3 TGTGCCAGCAGCTTAAGCGGGAGCGACTGGAATGAGCAGTTCTTC CASSLSGSDWNEQFF
NA TRBJ1-5 NA TRBV10-3 TGTGCCATCAGTGAGGTCCCAGGGGGCAATCAGCCCCAGCATTTT CAISEVPGGNQPQHF
once TRBJ1-2 TRBD1 TRBV27 TGTGCCAGCAGTTTGGGACAGTTCTATGGCTACACCTTC CASSLGQFYGYTF
NA TRBJ1-2 NA TRBV4-1 TGCGCCAGCAGCCAAGACAGGGTTAGGTATGGCTACACCTTC CASSQDRVRYGYTF
few TRBJ2-5 NA TRBV6-6 TGTGCCAGCAGTGGGGACATGGAGGTGGGGACCCAGTACTTC CASSGDMEVGTQYF
NA TRBJ2-5 NA TRBV7-9 TGTGCCAGCAGCCAACCGGGGATCCAAGAGACCCAGTACTTC CASSQPGIQETQYF
NA TRBJ1-1 NA TRBV14 TGTGCCAGCAGCCTACACCACCCCCGGGATGAAGCTTTCTTT CASSLHHPRDEAFF
NA TRBJ2-3 NA TRBV28 TGTGCCAGCAGTCTTAGCCCGGGACTGGGGACTAGCACAGATACGCAGTATTTT CASSLSPGLGTSTDTQYF
NA TRBJ2-7 TRBD2 TRBV28 TGTGCCAGCAGCCCGCGGTCGGTTTCCAGCGGGAGTTACGAGCAGTACTTC CASSPRSVSSGSYEQYF
NA TRBJ2-2 NA TRBV7-3 TGTGCCAGCAGCTTAACAGGCCAGGGGTACACCGGGGAGCTGTTTTTT CASSLTGQGYTGELFF
NA TRBJ2-1 TRBD2 TRBV28 TGTGCCAGCAGTCGCCTCGTCCTAGCGGGAGTGCGGGGTGAGCAGTTCTTC CASSRLVLAGVRGEQFF
once TRBJ2-2 NA TRBV10-3 TGTGCCATCACTAGATCGGGAGTTAGCACCGGGGAGCTGTTTTTT CAITRSGVSTGELFF
NA TRBJ2-5 TRBD1 TRBV19 TGTGCCAGCCGTAGGACAGGGAACCCCCAAGAGACCCAGTACTTC CASRRTGNPQETQYF
few TRBJ2-3 TRBD1 TRBV16 TGTGCCAGCAGCCAACCGACAGGGGAAGACACAGATACGCAGTATTTT CASSQPTGEDTDTQYF
NA TRBJ2-3 TRBD2 TRBV7-9 TGTGCCAGCAGCTTAGGGGCGCTGCGGGAGTGGGGCACAGATACGCAGTATTTT CASSLGALREWGTDTQYF
NA TRBJ2-1 NA TRBV5-1 TGCGCCAGCAGCGTGACAGACTACAATGAGCAGTTCTTC CASSVTDYNEQFF
NA TRBJ1-3 TRBD1 TRBV5-6 TGTGCCAGCAGCACCGGGACAGCCTCTGGAAACACCATATATTTT CASSTGTASGNTIYF